The following is a T cell receptor (beta chain) sequence with its context. The antigen is unknown. The sample is drawn from a study of T cell repertoires in aging, cancer and after chemotherapy. About the research overall: Pre- and post-chemotherapy samples were paired from glioblastoma patients treated with temozolomide-based therapy. The full dataset contained around 8.2 million TCR reads.

Rearranged V-D-J TRB sequences were amplified with a mixed TRB-A/B primer pool. Via MiXCR, TCRdb re-called the multiplex PCR reads, giving one row per CDR3 protein. Of over 700 distinct CDR3 sequences listed, roughly 60% are singletons. Peripheral blood genomic DNA, not sorted cells or RNA, was the template. Study-level results: In cancer patients, declining TCR diversity with age involved lost richness and lost evenness.

The germline gives CDR1 SGHVS, CDR2 FNYEAQ. Trimming left V 3 bases short and J 2 bases short, with 9 bases between. The CDR3 runs to 14 residues. J is TRBJ2-3 and V is TRBV7-6; D may be TRBD2 (5 bases). Material for sequencing was blood. The TCR sequence derives from a human donor with a solid tumor. The CDR3 spells CASSLTDYTDTQYF. The CDR3 nucleotides read TGTGCCAGCAGCTTGACTGACTACACAGATACGCAGTATTTT.